This passage covers 5 T cell receptor beta chains from one sample sequenced in a study of T cell responses to AZD1222 COVID-19 vaccine. Profiled with immunoSEQ multiplex PCR; TCRdb holds only in-frame clones, not every one. In the table there are 150,000 or so clones, roughly 92% of which are singletons. The sequencing used peripheral blood, collected on day 0 of AZD1222 vaccination. These receptors were obtained from an adult in good health.

This chain links TRBV4-2 with TRBJ2-7, with D uncertain. The CDR3 extends over 15 amino acids. The germline CDR1 and CDR2 sequences are LGHNA and YNFKEQ. The V end lost 4 bases, the J end lost 0 bases, and 13 bases lay between the germline ends. CDR3 nucleotides: TGTGCCAGCAGCCGAATAACAGAAAACTCCTACGAGCAGTACTTC. Translation: CASSRITENSYEQYF.

This sequence joins TRBV6-5 and TRBJ1-2; 8 bases fit TRBD1. Germline V lookup: CDR1 MNHEY, CDR2 SVGAGI. CDR3 length: 16 amino acids. Trimming cost V 6 bases and J 7 bases; bases outside gene matches: 16. Here the CDR3 reads CASRYGSDRAPSGYTF. In DNA form, the CDR3 reads TGTGCCAGCAGGTACGGATCGGACAGGGCTCCATCTGGCTACACCTTC.

In its sample, this clone was seen once. The rearrangement joins TRBV28 to TRBJ2-3; D is possibly TRBD1 or TRBD2 (6 bases each). Per the germline V gene, CDR1 is MDHEN and CDR2 is SYDVKM. V lost 7 bases and J lost 1, with 15 bases in between. The CDR3 consists of 15 residues. CDR3 amino acids: CASTVTGGGTDTQYF. For the CDR3, the DNA is TGTGCCAGCACAGTGACAGGCGGGGGCACAGATACGCAGTATTTT.

The table lists this clone with a count of one. J is TRBJ2-7 and V is TRBV11-2; a weak D match, TRBD1 (6 bases). V lost 0 bases and J 3 bases, leaving 12 bases between the germline ends. Germline lookup yields CDR1 SGHAT and CDR2 FQNNGV. This CDR3 region has 15 residues. This chain's CDR3 is CASSLDRRGVYEQYF. Written as DNA, the CDR3 is TGTGCCAGCAGCTTAGATCGCAGGGGCGTCTACGAGCAGTACTTC.

The chain couples TRBV5-6 to TRBJ2-7; 9 nucleotides match TRBD1. Germline loops: CDR1 SGHDT, CDR2 YYEEEE. V lost 3 bases and J lost 3; bases outside the gene matches: 1. This CDR3 has 13 residues. CDR3 protein: CASSSDRGYEQYF. The CDR3 coding sequence is TGTGCCAGCAGCTCGGACAGGGGCTACGAGCAGTACTTC.